The rows below give T cell receptor beta chains drawn from one sample of a study of T cells after posttransplantation cyclophosphamide. Produced via immunoSEQ multiplex PCR; TCRdb's table is partial and in-frame only. This sample yields fewer than 35,000 clones, of which about 91% are seen a single time; 0.1% belongs to the top ten. Sequencing was performed on naive CD4+ T cells sorted from blood. These receptors originate from a man aged 25-45 years in good health and a related stem cell transplant donor. Each CDR3 is given with its conserved first and last residue. The D gene is left open where the match is weak. Size tells how often a clone was seen (once, few, many) or the class of an expanded clone, and some rows leave it out.

NA,TRBD1,TRBJ2-2,TRBV7-3,CASSSGQGRTGELFF,TGTGCCAGCAGCTCCGGACAGGGGAGGACCGGGGAGCTGTTTTTT
NA,TRBD1,TRBJ2-1,TRBV4-1,CASSQEPTGLLSYNEQFF,TGCGCCAGCAGCCAAGAACCGACAGGGCTTCTTTCCTACAATGAGCAGTTCTTC
NA,NA,TRBJ2-1,TRBV12-2,CASRLAVSGGNEQFF,TGTGCAAGTCGCTTAGCGGTTAGCGGGGGGAATGAGCAGTTCTTC
NA,NA,TRBJ2-1,TRBV4-2,CASDKSETDREEQFF,TGTGCCAGTGATAAATCGGAGACCGACCGGGAAGAGCAGTTCTTC
NA,NA,TRBJ2-1,TRBV5-1,CASSLGEYNEQFF,TGCGCCAGCAGCTTGGGCGAGTACAATGAGCAGTTCTTC
NA,NA,TRBJ2-5,TRBV7-3,CASSPHRGGETQYF,TGTGCCAGCAGCCCCCACAGGGGGGGCGAGACCCAGTACTTC
NA,NA,TRBJ1-2,TRBV6-5,CASTTTDNYGYTF,TGTGCCAGCACCACGACAGATAACTATGGCTACACCTTC
NA,NA,TRBJ2-6,TRBV28,CASSLLERVGANVLTF,TGTGCCAGCAGTTTACTGGAGAGGGTTGGGGCCAACGTCCTGACTTTC
NA,NA,TRBJ2-1,TRBV9,CASTTQGNEQFF,TGTGCCAGCACCACACAGGGTAATGAGCAGTTCTTC
NA,NA,TRBJ2-5,TRBV18,CASSPEETQYF,TGTGCCAGCTCACCAGAGGAGACCCAGTACTTC
NA,TRBD1,TRBJ2-5,TRBV19,CASSILGQGQETQYF,TGTGCCAGTAGTATTTTAGGACAGGGTCAAGAGACCCAGTACTTC
NA,NA,TRBJ2-1,TRBV2,CASSINEQFF,TGTGCCAGCAGCATCAATGAGCAGTTCTTC
NA,NA,TRBJ2-3,TRBV29-1,CSVSAGVEGATDTQYF,TGCAGCGTCTCAGCCGGGGTGGAAGGAGCCACAGATACGCAGTATTTT
NA,NA,TRBJ2-5,TRBV18,CASSPVGAGAEEETQYF,TGTGCCAGCTCACCGGTCGGCGCAGGGGCGGAGGAAGAGACCCAGTACTTC
NA,NA,TRBJ1-2,TRBV4-1,CASSQEGRRAGYTF,TGCGCCAGCAGCCAAGAGGGGAGAAGGGCTGGCTACACCTTC
NA,NA,TRBJ2-2,TRBV28,CASQFTNTGELFF,TGTGCCAGCCAGTTCACGAACACCGGGGAGCTGTTTTTT
NA,NA,TRBJ1-4,TRBV5-1,CASSLTATNEKLFF,TGCGCCAGCAGCTTGACGGCAACTAATGAAAAACTGTTTTTT
NA,TRBD1,TRBJ2-5,TRBV5-1,CASVLTGGGQETQYF,TGCGCCAGCGTACTGACAGGGGGCGGCCAAGAGACCCAGTACTTC
NA,NA,TRBJ2-7,TRBV4-1,CASSPRVGVYEQYF,TGCGCCAGCAGCCCCCGTGTAGGAGTATACGAGCAGTACTTC
NA,TRBD1,TRBJ2-3,TRBV7-9,CASSEGDRVTDTQYF,TGTGCCAGCAGCGAAGGGGACAGGGTCACAGATACGCAGTATTTT
NA,TRBD2,TRBJ2-3,TRBV29-1,CSVESSGGSTDTQYF,TGCAGCGTTGAGAGTAGCGGGGGAAGCACAGATACGCAGTATTTT
NA,NA,TRBJ1-4,TRBV5-4,CASSRGGGNEKLFF,TGTGCCAGCAGCCGAGGGGGTGGTAATGAAAAACTGTTTTTT
NA,NA,TRBJ2-7,TRBV7-9,CASSLGAQSYEQYF,TGTGCCAGCAGCTTAGGAGCGCAGTCCTACGAGCAGTACTTC
once,TRBD1,TRBJ1-2,TRBV11-2,CASSLEGQGAGYTF,TGTGCCAGCAGCTTAGAGGGACAGGGGGCTGGCTACACCTTC
NA,NA,TRBJ2-7,TRBV5-1,CASSFGQGNYEQYF,TGCGCCAGCAGCTTCGGGCAGGGCAACTACGAGCAGTACTTC
NA,NA,TRBJ2-7,TRBV7-2,CASSLLRQSYEQYF,TGTGCCAGCAGCTTACTCCGACAGTCCTACGAGCAGTACTTC
once,NA,TRBJ1-5,TRBV5-8,CASSLASGGYDQPQHF,TGTGCCAGCAGCTTAGCGAGCGGTGGGTACGATCAGCCCCAGCATTTT